A single sample gave rise to the 18 T cell receptor beta chains below, sequenced in a study of HIV-infected children after antiretroviral therapy interruption. This sample's treatment: PENTA 11 planned treatment interruption arm or continuous ART arm. The TCR library was built from RNA with a 3' RACE protocol and unique molecular identifiers. Each CDR3 protein is one row after TCRdb ran MiXCR on the 3' RACE reads. The table lists about 50,000 distinct CDR3 sequences, 4.3% of them singletons, with 0.7% in the top ten. The sequences come from CD45RA+ CD4+ T cells from PBMCs, pooled from several time points, collected from a donor given antiretroviral therapy, either interrupted or continuous. Stated subset: naive CD4+ CD45RA+ CD45RO- T cells. These receptors all stem from a pool of human donors with HIV.

The chain has TRBV20-1 and TRBJ2-3; D uncertain. V was cut by 5 bases and J by 4 bases, with 16 bases left in between. The CDR3 length is 14 residues. Germline V CDR1 and CDR2: DFQATT, SNEGSKA (reference sequence). CDR3 amino acids: CSALKAAAADTQYF. CDR3 sequence (DNA): TGCAGTGCTCTAAAGGCGGCCGCGGCAGATACGCAGTATTTT.

There are a few counts of this clonotype. The gene calls are TRBV12-3 or TRBV12-4 and TRBJ2-3; possibly TRBD2 for D (6 bases). Deletions cut 6 bases from V and 1 base from J, with 14 bases between. The CDR3 is made up of 15 amino acids. The chain's CDR3 is CASSLRGLGTDTQYF. CDR3 in DNA: TGTGCCAGCAGCCTCCGGGGGTTAGGCACAGATACGCAGTATTTT.

This clonotype was seen a handful of times. J is TRBJ1-5 and V is TRBV4-1, with unresolved D. Trimming removed 4 bases at V and 7 bases at J, with 8 bases between. The CDR3 loop spans 12 amino acids. From germline, CDR1 is MGHRA and CDR2 YSYEKL. The DNA of the CDR3 is TGCGCCAGCAGCCCTGGCCGGCAGCCCCAGCATTTT. Protein: CASSPGRQPQHF.

This clonotype came up many times. Because it lacks the conserved phenylalanine or tryptophan at the end, this CDR3 is likely a read error. The limits of the CDR3 on the DNA are not certain, so only TCRdb's listed CDR3 is given. The genes are TRBV30 and TRBJ1-1. The CDR3 extends over 13 residues, inclusive of both ends. The germline V gene has CDR1 GTSNPN and CDR2 SVGIG (reference sequence). The CDR3 reads CAWSVLPGQGQFS.

This clonotype was seen ten or more times. The chain links TRBV6-5 to TRBJ1-6; no clear D gene. Germline V CDR1 and CDR2: MNHEY, SVGAGI. Trimming took 0 bases from V and 7 from J, leaving 16 bases between them. The CDR3 has 17 residues. Written as DNA, the CDR3 is TGTGCCAGCAGTTACTCTGGGGTCCCGGAAACGAATTCACCCCTCCACTTT. Translating gives CASSYSGVPETNSPLHF.

Many counts were recorded for this clonotype. The V gene is TRBV5-1, the J gene TRBJ1-1; a possible D gene is TRBD1 (5 bases). The CDR3 spans 14 residues. Trimming shortened V by 1 base and J by 0 bases, and 7 bases separated the two germline ends. Germline CDR1 and CDR2: SGHRS and YFSETQ. The CDR3 DNA follows: TGCGCCAGCAGCTTGCAGGGAATGAACACTGAAGCTTTCTTT. Translation: CASSLQGMNTEAFF.

This clonotype was seen at least ten times. This rearrangement joins TRBV28 to TRBJ2-4; 12 bases match TRBD1. CDR1 is MDHEN and CDR2 is SYDVKM in the germline V gene. The CDR3 sequence is 17 residues long. V shed 3 bases and J 7 bases; nucleotides not matched to a gene: 10. The CDR3 is CASSFRTGTGGRNIQYF. In nucleotides, the CDR3 is TGTGCCAGCAGTTTCCGGACCGGGACAGGGGGCAGGAACATTCAGTACTTC.

This clonotype has more than one count but fewer than ten. V and J are TRBV2 and TRBJ2-2, with a possible D match to TRBD2 (7 bases). Germline V gene lookup returns CDR1 SNHLY and CDR2 FYNNEI. The CDR3 covers 14 residues. Trimming stripped 6 bases from V and 6 bases from J, with 14 bases between. CDR3 coding DNA: TGTGCCAGCAGGGCCGGGGGGCGATCCGGGGAGCTGTTTTTT. It is translated as CASRAGGRSGELFF.

This clonotype was recorded at least ten times. The CDR3 DNA sequence: TGTGCCAGCAGCTTGGGGGAGGGGAGTAACGAGCAGTACTTC. Protein sequence: CASSLGEGSNEQYF. V is TRBV7-9 and J is TRBJ2-7; TRBD2 matches at 7 bases. This CDR3 contains 14 residues. J lost 5 bases, V lost 3 bases, and 7 bases had no gene match. Germline V CDR1 and CDR2: SEHNR, FQNEAQ (reference sequence). The full variable domain, rest sourced from reference TRBV7-9 and TRBJ2-7, is DTGVSQNPRHKITKRGQNVTFRCDPISEHNRLYWYRQTLGQGPEFLTYFQNEAQLEKSRLLSDRFSAERPKGSFSTLEIQRTEQGDSAMYLCASSLGEGSNEQYFGPGTRLTVT.

This clonotype has ten or more counts. The chain uses TRBV10-3 and TRBJ2-6; D gene unclear. Germline V lookup: CDR1 ENHRY, CDR2 SYGVKD. CDR3 size: 15 residues. The V and J ends lost 4 bases and 2 bases respectively, with 9 bases between them. The CDR3 here is CAISGATPGANVLTF. The CDR3 DNA reads as TGTGCCATCAGTGGGGCAACTCCTGGGGCCAACGTCCTGACTTTC.

This clonotype was recorded at least ten times. The rearrangement uses TRBV25-1 and TRBJ1-2; TRBD1 is a possible D gene (5 bases). V lost 4 bases, J lost 8 bases, and 23 bases lay in between. In germline, CDR1 is MGHDK, CDR2 SYGVNS. The CDR3 extends over 16 amino acids. DNA of the CDR3: TGTGCCAGCAGTGGGATGGTACGGGACGGCCGACGAGGCTACACCTTC. It translates to CASSGMVRDGRRGYTF.

This clonotype was seen repeatedly, ten times or more. The chain carries TRBV24-1 and TRBJ2-1; 15 bases agree with TRBD2. The germline CDR1 and CDR2 sequences are KGHDR and SFDVKD. V shed 2 bases, J shed 5 bases, and the junction held 6 bases outside the gene matches. This CDR3 has 18 amino acids. The CDR3 reads CATSDWTSGGAGHNEQFF. CDR3 nucleotide sequence: TGTGCCACCAGTGATTGGACTAGCGGGGGGGCCGGTCACAATGAGCAGTTCTTC.

For the CDR3, the DNA is TGCGCCAGCAACGAAGGACCAGATACGCAGTATTTT. Its protein product is CASNEGPDTQYF. This chain connects TRBV5-1 to TRBJ2-3; unclear D gene. The germline V gene has CDR1 SGHRS and CDR2 YFSETQ. The CDR3 is made up of 12 amino acids. V gave up 6 bases and J gave up 4 bases, with 9 bases separating them.

Ten or more counts support this clonotype. The chain uses TRBV7-9 and TRBJ1-2; D ambiguous. Germline lookup yields CDR1 SEHNR and CDR2 FQNEAQ (reference sequence). CDR3 size: 15 residues. Trimming shortened V by 1 base and J by 4 bases, and 13 bases separated the two germline ends. CDR3 nucleotide sequence: TGTGCCAGCAGCTTAGATGTGGGTAGTGGCTATGGCTACACCTTC. This translates into CASSLDVGSGYGYTF.

This clonotype was counted ten times or more. The chain has TRBV12-3 or TRBV12-4 and TRBJ2-1; 11 positions match TRBD2. Losses at the gene ends were 3 bases for V and 4 bases for J; bases not matched to a gene: 2. The CDR3 is 15 amino acids. The CDR3 sequence: CASSLGLADYNEQFF. The CDR3 DNA follows: TGTGCCAGCAGTTTGGGACTAGCGGATTACAATGAGCAGTTCTTC.

This clonotype was found many times. The chain couples TRBV5-1 to TRBJ2-7; D remains unclear. CDR1 is SGHRS, CDR2 YFSETQ, per germline. This CDR3 is built from 11 residues. Between the trimmed V and J ends, which lost 3 bases and 3 bases, there was a span of 4 bases. The CDR3 DNA follows: TGCGCCAGCAGCTCCAACTACGAGCAGTACTTC. The encoded protein is CASSSNYEQYF. Together with reference TRBV5-1 and TRBJ2-7, the CDR3 gives the full variable domain: KAGVTQTPRYLIKTRGQQVTLSCSPISGHRSVSWYQQTPGQGLQFLFEYFSETQRNKGNFPGRFSGRQFSNSRSEMNVSTLELGDSALYLCASSSNYEQYFGPGTRLTVT.

This clonotype was seen more than once but under ten times. The J gene is TRBJ2-7, the V gene TRBV6-6, with 8 nucleotides matching TRBD1. The trim removed 2 bases at V and 7 bases at J, leaving 16 bases unmatched. The germline V gene has CDR1 MNHNY and CDR2 SVGAGI (reference sequence). This CDR3 has 17 residues. CDR3 sequence reads: CASSYGGRGLVMGEQYF. The CDR3, as DNA: TGTGCCAGCAGTTACGGAGGCAGGGGGCTCGTTATGGGTGAGCAGTACTTC.

The V gene is TRBV2, the J gene TRBJ1-1; D may be TRBD1 (6 bases). CDR3 size: 13 residues. Germline V CDR1 and CDR2: SNHLY, FYNNEI. V shed 6 bases and J shed 8 bases, with 16 bases lying between them. The CDR3 sequence is CASRSAGTNEAFF. The CDR3 nucleotides are TGTGCCAGCAGGTCAGCCGGGACAAACGAAGCTTTCTTT.